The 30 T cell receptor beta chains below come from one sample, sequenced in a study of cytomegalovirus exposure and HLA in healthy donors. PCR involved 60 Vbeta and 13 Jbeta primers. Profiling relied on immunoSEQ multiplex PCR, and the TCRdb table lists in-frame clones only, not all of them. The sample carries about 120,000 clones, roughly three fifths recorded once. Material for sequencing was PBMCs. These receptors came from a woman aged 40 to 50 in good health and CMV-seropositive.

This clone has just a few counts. CDR3 sequence reads: CSAGTSPDTQYF. The CDR3 nucleotides read TGCAGCGCGGGGACTAGCCCAGATACGCAGTATTTT. This chain connects TRBV29-1 to TRBJ2-3; 9 bases map to TRBD2. V dropped 7 bases and J dropped 4; count of bases not matched to a gene: 3. The CDR3 consists of 12 residues. CDR1 is SQVTM and CDR2 is ANQGSEA in the germline V gene.

CDR3 loop: CASSSPDSSFSGNTIYF. CDR3 nucleotide sequence: TGTGCCAGCAGTTCTCCGGACAGCAGTTTCTCTGGAAACACCATATATTTT. The V call is TRBV28, the J call TRBJ1-3; perhaps TRBD1 as D (6 bases). Germline V lookup: CDR1 MDHEN, CDR2 SYDVKM. V lost 4 bases, J lost 0 bases, and 16 bases lay in between. The CDR3 has 17 amino acids.

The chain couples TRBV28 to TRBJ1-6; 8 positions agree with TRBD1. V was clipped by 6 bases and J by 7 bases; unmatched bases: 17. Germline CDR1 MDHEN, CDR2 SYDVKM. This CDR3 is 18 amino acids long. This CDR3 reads CASSTTLSQGARNSPLHF. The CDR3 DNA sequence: TGTGCCAGCAGCACGACACTTTCTCAGGGGGCGCGGAATTCACCCCTCCACTTT.

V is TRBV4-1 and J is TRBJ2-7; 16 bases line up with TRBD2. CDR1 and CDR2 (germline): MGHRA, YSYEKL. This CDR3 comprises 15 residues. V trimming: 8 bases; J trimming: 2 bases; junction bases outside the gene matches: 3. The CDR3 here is CASSGTSGRAYEQYF. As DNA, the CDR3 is TGCGCCAGCTCCGGGACTAGCGGGAGGGCCTACGAGCAGTACTTC.

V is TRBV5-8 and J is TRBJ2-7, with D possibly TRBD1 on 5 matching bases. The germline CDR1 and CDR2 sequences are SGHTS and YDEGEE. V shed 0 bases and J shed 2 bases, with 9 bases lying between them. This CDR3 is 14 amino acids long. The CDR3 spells CASSLGRATYEQYF. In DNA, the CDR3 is TGTGCCAGCAGCTTGGGCAGGGCCACCTACGAGCAGTACTTC.

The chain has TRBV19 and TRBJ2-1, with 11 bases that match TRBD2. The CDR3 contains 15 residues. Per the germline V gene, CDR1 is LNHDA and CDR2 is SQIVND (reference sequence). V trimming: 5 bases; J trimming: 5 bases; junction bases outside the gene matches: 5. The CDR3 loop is CASSGGLAENNEQFF. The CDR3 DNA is TGTGCCAGTAGTGGGGGACTAGCGGAAAACAATGAGCAGTTCTTC.

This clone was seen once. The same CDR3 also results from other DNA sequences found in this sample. CDR3 region: CASSVEGAYEQYF. In DNA form, the CDR3 reads TGTGCCAGCAGCGTTGAGGGAGCCTACGAGCAGTACTTC. V is TRBV9 and J is TRBJ2-7; possibly TRBD2 for D (5 bases). Looked up from germline, CDR1 is SGDLS and CDR2 is YYNGEE. Trimming took off 2 bases at V and 2 bases at J, with 8 bases between the two ends. This CDR3 has 13 amino acids.

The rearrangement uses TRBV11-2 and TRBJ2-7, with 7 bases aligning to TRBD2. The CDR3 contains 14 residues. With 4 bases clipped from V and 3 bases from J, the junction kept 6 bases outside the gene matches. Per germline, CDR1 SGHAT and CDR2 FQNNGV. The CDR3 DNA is TGTGCCAGCAGCTCAGGACTAGTGAACTACGAGCAGTACTTC. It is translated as CASSSGLVNYEQYF. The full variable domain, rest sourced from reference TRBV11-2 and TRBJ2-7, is EAGVAQSPRYKIIEKRQSVAFWCNPISGHATLYWYQQILGQGPKLLIQFQNNGVVDDSQLPKDRFSAERLKGVDSTLKIQPAKLEDSAVYLCASSSGLVNYEQYFGPGTRLTVT.

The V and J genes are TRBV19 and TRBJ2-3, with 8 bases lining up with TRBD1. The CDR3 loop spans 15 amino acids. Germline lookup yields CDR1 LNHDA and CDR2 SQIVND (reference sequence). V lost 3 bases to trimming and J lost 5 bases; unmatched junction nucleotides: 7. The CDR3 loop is CASSMVQGAGDTQYF. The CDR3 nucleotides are TGTGCCAGTAGTATGGTTCAGGGGGCCGGAGATACGCAGTATTTT.

CDR3 protein: CASSVAAGAGKQFF. As DNA, the CDR3 is TGTGCCAGCAGCGTAGCCGCTGGGGCCGGAAAGCAGTTCTTC. The chain combines TRBV9 with TRBJ2-1; D possibly corresponds to TRBD1 (5 bases). The CDR3 runs to 14 residues. Germline loops: CDR1 SGDLS, CDR2 YYNGEE. Trimming cost V 0 bases and J 11 bases, with 15 bases left between them.

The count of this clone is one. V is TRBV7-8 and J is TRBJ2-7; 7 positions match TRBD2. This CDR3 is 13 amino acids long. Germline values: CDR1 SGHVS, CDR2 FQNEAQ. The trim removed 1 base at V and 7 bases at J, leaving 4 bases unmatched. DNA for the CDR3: TGTGCCAGCAGCTTAGACGCGGGAGTGGAGCAGTACTTC. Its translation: CASSLDAGVEQYF.

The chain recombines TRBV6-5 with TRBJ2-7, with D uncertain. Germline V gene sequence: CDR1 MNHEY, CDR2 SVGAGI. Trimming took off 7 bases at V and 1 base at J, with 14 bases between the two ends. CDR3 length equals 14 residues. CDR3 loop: CASTGTARSYEQYF. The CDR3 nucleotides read TGTGCCAGCACCGGAACCGCGAGGTCCTACGAGCAGTACTTC.

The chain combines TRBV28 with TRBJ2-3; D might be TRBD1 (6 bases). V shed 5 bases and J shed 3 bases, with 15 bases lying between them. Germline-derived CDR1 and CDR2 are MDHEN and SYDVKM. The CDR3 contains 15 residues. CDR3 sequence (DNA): TGTGCCAGCAGTCTAGGGGGAAGCGGAACAGATACGCAGTATTTT. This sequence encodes CASSLGGSGTDTQYF.

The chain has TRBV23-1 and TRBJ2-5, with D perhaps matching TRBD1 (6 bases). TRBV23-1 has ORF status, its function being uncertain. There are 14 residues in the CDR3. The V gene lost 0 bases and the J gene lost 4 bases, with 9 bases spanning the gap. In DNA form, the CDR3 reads TGCGCCAGCAGTCAATCCAGGGGTGGAGAGACCCAGTACTTC. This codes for CASSQSRGGETQYF.

CDR3 DNA sequence: TGTGCCAGCAGCTTAAGTATAGCCCAAGAGACCCAGTACTTC. It is translated as CASSLSIAQETQYF. V and J are TRBV7-9 and TRBJ2-5; D uncertain. Germline values: CDR1 SEHNR, CDR2 FQNEAQ (reference sequence). The CDR3 runs to 14 residues. The germline V and J ends were trimmed by 2 bases and 1 base, with 8 bases remaining between them.

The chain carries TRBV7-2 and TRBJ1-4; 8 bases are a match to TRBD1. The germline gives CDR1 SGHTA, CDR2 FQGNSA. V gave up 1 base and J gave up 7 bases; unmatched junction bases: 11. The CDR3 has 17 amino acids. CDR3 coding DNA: TGTGCCAGCAGCTTAGACCTGGCAGGGGGCCTCGGTGAAAAACTGTTTTTT. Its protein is CASSLDLAGGLGEKLFF.

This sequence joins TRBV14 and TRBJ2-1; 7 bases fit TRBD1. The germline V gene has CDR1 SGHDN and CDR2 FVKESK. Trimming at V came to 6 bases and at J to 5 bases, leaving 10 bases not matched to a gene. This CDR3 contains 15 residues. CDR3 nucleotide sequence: TGTGCCAGCAGTCCTGGGTACAGGGGAAACAATGAGCAGTTCTTC. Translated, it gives CASSPGYRGNNEQFF.

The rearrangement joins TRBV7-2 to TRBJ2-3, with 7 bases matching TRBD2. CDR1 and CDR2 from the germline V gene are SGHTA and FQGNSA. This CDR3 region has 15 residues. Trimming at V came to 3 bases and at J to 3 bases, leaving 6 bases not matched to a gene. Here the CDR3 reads CASSLEDGGTDTQYF. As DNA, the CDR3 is TGTGCCAGCAGCTTGGAGGACGGGGGGACAGATACGCAGTATTTT. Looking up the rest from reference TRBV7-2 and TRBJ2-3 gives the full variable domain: GAGVSQSPSNKVTEKGKDVELRCDPISGHTALYWYRQSLGQGLEFLIYFQGNSAPDKSGLPSDRFSAERTGGSVSTLTIQRTQQEDSAVYLCASSLEDGGTDTQYFGPGTRLTVL.

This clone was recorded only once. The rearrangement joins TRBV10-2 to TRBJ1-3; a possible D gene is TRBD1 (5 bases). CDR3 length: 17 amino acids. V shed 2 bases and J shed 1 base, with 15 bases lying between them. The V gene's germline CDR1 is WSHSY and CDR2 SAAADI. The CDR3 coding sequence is TGCGCCAGCAGTGAGGGAAAGGGGATAAGATCTGGAAACACCATATATTTT. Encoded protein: CASSEGKGIRSGNTIYF.

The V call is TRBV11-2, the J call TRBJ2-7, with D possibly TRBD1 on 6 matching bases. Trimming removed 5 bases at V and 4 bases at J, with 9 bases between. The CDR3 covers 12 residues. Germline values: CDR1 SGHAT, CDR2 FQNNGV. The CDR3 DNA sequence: TGTGCCAGCAGCCGGGACATATACGAGCAGTACTTC. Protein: CASSRDIYEQYF.

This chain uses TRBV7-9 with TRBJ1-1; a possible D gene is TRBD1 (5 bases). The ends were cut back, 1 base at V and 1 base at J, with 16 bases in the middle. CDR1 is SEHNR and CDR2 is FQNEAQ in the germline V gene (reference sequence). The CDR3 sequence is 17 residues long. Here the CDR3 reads CASSLGAQGPRNTEAFF. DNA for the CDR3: TGTGCCAGCAGCTTAGGTGCTCAGGGCCCCCGGAACACTGAAGCTTTCTTT. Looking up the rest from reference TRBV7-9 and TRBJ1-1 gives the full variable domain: DTGVSQNPRHKITKRGQNVTFRCDPISEHNRLYWYRQTLGQGPEFLTYFQNEAQLEKSRLLSDRFSAERPKGSFSTLEIQRTEQGDSAMYLCASSLGAQGPRNTEAFFGQGTRLTVV.

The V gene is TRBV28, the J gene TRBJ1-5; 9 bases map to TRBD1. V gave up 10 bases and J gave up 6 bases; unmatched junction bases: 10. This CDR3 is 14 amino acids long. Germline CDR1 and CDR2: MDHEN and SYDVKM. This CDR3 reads CATQINRGPQPQHF. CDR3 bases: TGTGCCACCCAAATTAACAGGGGGCCTCAGCCCCAGCATTTT.

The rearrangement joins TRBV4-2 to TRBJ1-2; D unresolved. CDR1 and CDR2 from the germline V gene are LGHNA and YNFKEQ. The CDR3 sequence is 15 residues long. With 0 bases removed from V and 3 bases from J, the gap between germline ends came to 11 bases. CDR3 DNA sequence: TGTGCCAGCAGCCAAGAAAGACAATCCTACTATGGCTACACCTTC. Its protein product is CASSQERQSYYGYTF.

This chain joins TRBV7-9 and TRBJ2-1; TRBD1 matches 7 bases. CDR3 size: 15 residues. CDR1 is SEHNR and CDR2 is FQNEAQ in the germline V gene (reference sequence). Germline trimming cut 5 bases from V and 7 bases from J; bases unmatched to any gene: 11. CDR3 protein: CASSETTGPWNEQFF. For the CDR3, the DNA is TGTGCCAGCAGCGAAACGACAGGGCCCTGGAATGAGCAGTTCTTC.

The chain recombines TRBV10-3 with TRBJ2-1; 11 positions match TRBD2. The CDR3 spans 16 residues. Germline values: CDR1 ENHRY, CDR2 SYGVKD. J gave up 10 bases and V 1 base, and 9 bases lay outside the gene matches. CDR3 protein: CAISEYLTSGSKEQFF. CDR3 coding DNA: TGTGCCATCAGTGAGTATTTAACTAGCGGGAGTAAGGAGCAGTTCTTC.

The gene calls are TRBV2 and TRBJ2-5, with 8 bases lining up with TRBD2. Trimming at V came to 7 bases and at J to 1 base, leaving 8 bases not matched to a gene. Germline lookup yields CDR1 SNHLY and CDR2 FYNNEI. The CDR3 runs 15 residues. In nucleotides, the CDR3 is TGTGCCAGCAACCCCCGAACTAGCGGCCAAGAGACCCAGTACTTC. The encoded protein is CASNPRTSGQETQYF.

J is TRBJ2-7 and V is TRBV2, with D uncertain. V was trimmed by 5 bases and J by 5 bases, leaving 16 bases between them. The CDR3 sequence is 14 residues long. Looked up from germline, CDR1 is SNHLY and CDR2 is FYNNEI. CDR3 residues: CASSTRLESDEQYF. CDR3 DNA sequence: TGTGCCAGCAGTACAAGGCTAGAGTCGGACGAGCAGTACTTC.

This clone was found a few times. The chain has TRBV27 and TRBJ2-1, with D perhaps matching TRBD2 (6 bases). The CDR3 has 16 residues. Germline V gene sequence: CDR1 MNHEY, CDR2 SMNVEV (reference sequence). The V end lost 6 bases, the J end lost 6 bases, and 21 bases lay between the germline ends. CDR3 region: CASRVGGAAPGNEQFF. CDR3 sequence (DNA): TGTGCCAGCAGAGTTGGAGGGGCTGCACCTGGCAATGAGCAGTTCTTC.

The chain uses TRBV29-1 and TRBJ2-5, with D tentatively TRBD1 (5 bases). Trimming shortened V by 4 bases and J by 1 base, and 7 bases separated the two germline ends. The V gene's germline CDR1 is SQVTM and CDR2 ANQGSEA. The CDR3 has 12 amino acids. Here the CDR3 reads CSVVGLQETQYF. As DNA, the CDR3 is TGCAGCGTTGTGGGGCTCCAAGAGACCCAGTACTTC.

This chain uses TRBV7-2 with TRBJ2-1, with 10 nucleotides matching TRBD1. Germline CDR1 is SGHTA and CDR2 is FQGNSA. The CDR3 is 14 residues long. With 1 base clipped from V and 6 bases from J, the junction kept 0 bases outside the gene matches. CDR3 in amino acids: CASSLGTGGNEQFF. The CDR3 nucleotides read TGTGCCAGCAGCTTAGGGACAGGGGGCAATGAGCAGTTCTTC.